The clone carrying this T cell receptor (beta chain) was detected once. Its specificity is unknown. Measured with immunoSEQ multiplex PCR; TCRdb has only the in-frame clones, and not every one. The sample has 75,000 to 95,000 clones, around nine tenths seen once. These data are taken from a study of T cell responses to AZD1222 COVID-19 vaccine. General observations from the study: Reportedly, nearly half of unique spike TCRs recognized epitopes outside B.1.351/B.1.1.7 mutations.

The source material was peripheral blood, sampled on day 0 of AZD1222 vaccination. This sequence originates from an adult in good health.

The CDR3 spells CASSQSRREDGYTF. The CDR3, as DNA: TGTGCCAGCAGCCAATCAAGGAGAGAGGATGGCTACACCTTC. This sequence joins TRBV16 and TRBJ1-2, with unresolved D. The V gene's germline CDR1 is KGHSY and CDR2 FQNENV. V lost 0 bases and J 6 bases, leaving 11 bases between the germline ends. There are 14 residues in the CDR3.